The present T cell receptor (beta chain) was sequenced within a study of blood T cell repertoires in COVID-19. Study in general: Collection of acute and convalescent COVID-19 samples took place in the United States, Italy and Spain. Sources were T cells, B-cell-depleted T cells, or PBMCs; the material itself was cDNA or gDNA.

Germline V CDR1 and CDR2: DFQATT, SNEGSKA (reference sequence). V lost 5 bases to trimming and J lost 4 bases, with 7 bases between them. CDR3 size: 11 residues. Original analysis: Scientists estimated how many nucleated cells there were by amplifying reference gene primers. Libraries were prepared by immunoSEQ multiplex PCR; TCRdb keeps only in-frame clonotypes and omits some of them. V, J and clone size are those of that table, while D and trimming were read from the DNA. Here the sample spans about 14,000 clones, roughly 72% being singletons. Sequences were obtained from peripheral blood. The chain has TRBV20-1 and TRBJ2-3; no firm D call. The clonotype comes from a man between 65 and 85 years old with acute or convalescent COVID-19. CDR3 DNA sequence: TGCAGTGCTCCCCCGGCAGATACGCAGTATTTT. Encoded protein: CSAPPADTQYF.